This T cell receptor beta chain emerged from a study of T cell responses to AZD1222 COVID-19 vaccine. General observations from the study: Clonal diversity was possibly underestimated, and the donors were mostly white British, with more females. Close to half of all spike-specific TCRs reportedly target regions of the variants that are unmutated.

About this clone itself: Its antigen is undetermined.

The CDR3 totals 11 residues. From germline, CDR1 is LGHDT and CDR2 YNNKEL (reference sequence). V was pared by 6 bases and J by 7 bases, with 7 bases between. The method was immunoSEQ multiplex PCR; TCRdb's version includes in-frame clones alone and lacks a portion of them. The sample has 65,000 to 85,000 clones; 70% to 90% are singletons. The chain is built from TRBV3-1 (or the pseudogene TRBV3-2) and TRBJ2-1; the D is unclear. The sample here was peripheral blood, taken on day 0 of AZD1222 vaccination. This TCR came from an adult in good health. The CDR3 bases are TGTGCCAGCAGACAGATTAATGAGCAGTTCTTC. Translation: CASRQINEQFF.